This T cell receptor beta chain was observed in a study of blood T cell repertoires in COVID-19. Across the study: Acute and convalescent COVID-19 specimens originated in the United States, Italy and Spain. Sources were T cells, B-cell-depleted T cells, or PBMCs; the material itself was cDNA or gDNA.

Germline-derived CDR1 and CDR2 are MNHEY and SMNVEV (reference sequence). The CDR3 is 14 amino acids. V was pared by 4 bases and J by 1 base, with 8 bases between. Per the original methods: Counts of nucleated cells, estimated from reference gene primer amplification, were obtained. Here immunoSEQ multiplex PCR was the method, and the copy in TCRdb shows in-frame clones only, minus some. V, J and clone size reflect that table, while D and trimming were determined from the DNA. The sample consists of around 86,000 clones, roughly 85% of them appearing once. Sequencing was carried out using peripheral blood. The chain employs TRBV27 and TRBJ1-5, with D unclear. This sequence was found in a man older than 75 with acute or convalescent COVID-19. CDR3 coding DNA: TGTGCCAGCAGTTCCGGGTTGAGCAATCAGCCCCAGCATTTT. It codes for CASSSGLSNQPQHF.